Sequencing of this T cell receptor beta chain was carried out in a study of tumor and adjacent non-tumor tissue in lung cancer. Study findings and constraints: In normal lung, the top 100 clones were significantly more dominant than in tumor.

This sample's RNA came from whole unsorted tissue. Three rounds of nested PCR, following a modified ARM-PCR protocol, produced the TCRbeta library. TCRdb independently ran MiXCR on the multiplex PCR reads; one entry per CDR3 protein. The sample lists 76,000 or so distinct CDR3 sequences, around two thirds seen once, with roughly 12% in the top ten. As for this clonotype: Its antigen is still unknown. The junction and the germline gene differ at one end; a read error may be behind it.

This CDR3 region has 14 residues. The chain uses TRBV12-3 or TRBV12-4 and TRBJ2-2; D call uncertain. The clonotype was recovered from a woman in her 70s with non-small cell lung cancer. What was sequenced was lung tumor tissue. The CDR3 nucleotides read TGTGCCAGCAGTCCCCTCCTTAGCACCGGAGAGCTGTTTTTT. Its translation: CASSPLLSTGELFF.